A single sample gave rise to the 25 T cell receptor beta chains below, sequenced in a study of beta chain features in type 1 diabetes. Study-wide results and limits: Type 1 diabetes patients showed a moderate but significant shortening of TCRB CDR3s in all four CD4+ subsets.

These TCRs' antigens remain unknown. The authors reverse transcribed all of the isolated RNA, so sequencing captured expressed TCRB transcripts. Using immunoSEQ multiplex PCR, the repertoire was profiled, and TCRdb retains in-frame clones only, with some absent. The data hold around 70,000 clones, with about 50% observed a single time. The sequenced material came from central memory CD4+ T cells from blood. Receptors originate from a man younger than 40 with type 1 diabetes.

The chain couples TRBV10-1 to TRBJ2-7; a weak D match, TRBD2 (6 bases). Per germline, CDR1 WNHNN and CDR2 SYGVQD (reference sequence). The CDR3 is made up of 15 amino acids. Trimming cost V 6 bases and J 3 bases, with 18 bases left between them. The DNA of the CDR3 is TGCGCCAGCAGCGCCAGCGGAGGGGTATTCTACGAGCAGTACTTC. It specifies CASSASGGVFYEQYF.

This chain uses TRBV19 with TRBJ2-5, with D uncertain. This CDR3 has 12 amino acids. Between the trimmed V and J ends, which lost 0 bases and 5 bases, there was a span of 4 bases. Per germline, CDR1 LNHDA and CDR2 SQIVND (reference sequence). The CDR3 DNA sequence: TGTGCCAGTAGTATAGATGGCGAGACCCAGTACTTC. Amino acids: CASSIDGETQYF.

This clone was observed a handful of times. The chain couples TRBV30 to TRBJ1-6; TRBD1 might be the D (5 bases). The CDR3 totals 13 residues. CDR1 is GTSNPN, CDR2 SVGIG, per germline (reference sequence). V was pared by 3 bases and J by 10 bases, with 13 bases between. As DNA, the CDR3 is TGTGCCTGGAGGGATGGGGGGAGGTCACCCCTCCACTTT. It translates to CAWRDGGRSPLHF.

The V gene is TRBV2, the J gene TRBJ2-7; TRBD1 agrees at 7 bases. CDR3 length: 14 amino acids. Losses at the gene ends were 6 bases for V and 4 bases for J; bases not matched to a gene: 9. Germline V CDR1 and CDR2: SNHLY, FYNNEI. The CDR3 is CASRQTGSVYEQYF. The CDR3 DNA reads as TGTGCCAGCAGGCAGACAGGGTCTGTATACGAGCAGTACTTC.

The chain carries TRBV6-5 and TRBJ1-2; D is unresolved. Trimming shortened V by 6 bases and J by 4 bases, and 15 bases separated the two germline ends. Germline-derived CDR1 and CDR2 are MNHEY and SVGAGI. The CDR3 is made up of 14 amino acids. DNA of the CDR3: TGTGCCAGCAGACACAGTGTTGGTAGCTATGGCTACACCTTC. This gives the protein CASRHSVGSYGYTF.

The chain links TRBV5-1 to TRBJ2-7; TRBD2 matches at 7 bases. V shed 0 bases, J shed 3 bases, and the junction held 3 bases outside the gene matches. Per the germline V gene, CDR1 is SGHRS and CDR2 is YFSETQ. The CDR3 consists of 14 residues. CDR3 bases: TGCGCCAGCAGCTTGGCGGGGGGACGCTACGAGCAGTACTTC. Encoded protein: CASSLAGGRYEQYF. The full variable domain, in which reference TRBV5-1 and TRBJ2-7 provide the parts outside the CDR3, is KAGVTQTPRYLIKTRGQQVTLSCSPISGHRSVSWYQQTPGQGLQFLFEYFSETQRNKGNFPGRFSGRQFSNSRSEMNVSTLELGDSALYLCASSLAGGRYEQYFGPGTRLTVT.

The chain links TRBV7-9 to TRBJ1-2, with D maybe TRBD1 (6 bases). The CDR3 extends over 14 amino acids. The germline V and J ends were trimmed by 5 bases and 2 bases, with 12 bases remaining between them. Germline CDR1 is SEHNR and CDR2 is FQNEAQ (reference sequence). Here the CDR3 reads CASSPGQINYGYTF. The CDR3, as DNA: TGTGCCAGCAGCCCTGGACAGATAAACTATGGCTACACCTTC.

This clone was found a few times. J is TRBJ1-3 and V is TRBV28, with D possibly matching TRBD1 (6 bases). The CDR3 has 17 amino acids. Germline CDR1 reads MDHEN; CDR2 reads SYDVKM. Trimming removed 6 bases from V and 4 bases from J, with 22 bases in between. The DNA for the CDR3 is TGTGCCAGCAGCACTGACAGGCTACGCCTGAGAGGAAACACCATATATTTT. Protein product: CASSTDRLRLRGNTIYF.

This chain links TRBV6-7 with TRBJ1-4, with 7 bases aligning to TRBD1. TRBV6-7 is an open reading frame, and its role is uncertain. This CDR3 has 13 amino acids. V was clipped by 2 bases and J by 14 bases; unmatched bases: 8. The CDR3 loop reads CASSYATGPFLFF. DNA of the CDR3: TGTGCCAGCAGTTACGCGACAGGGCCGTTTCTGTTTTTT.

The J gene is TRBJ1-2, the V gene TRBV5-4, with 11 bases that match TRBD1. CDR3 length equals 15 residues. CDR1 and CDR2 from the germline V gene are SGHNT and YYREEE (reference sequence). V was pared by 4 bases and J by 4 bases, with 6 bases of the junction left unmatched. In DNA, the CDR3 is TGTGCCAGCAGCCAGGACAGGGGGCTCACCTATGGCTACACCTTC. It translates to CASSQDRGLTYGYTF.

This clone was picked up a small number of times. V usage is TRBV30 and J usage is TRBJ1-1; maybe TRBD1 (5 bases). Germline CDR1 and CDR2: GTSNPN and SVGIG (reference sequence). The CDR3 totals 13 residues. Trimming cost V 0 bases and J 3 bases, with 8 bases left between them. The CDR3 bases are TGTGCCTGGAGTGTACGGGGGGACACTGAAGCTTTCTTT. Its protein product is CAWSVRGDTEAFF.

This sequence joins TRBV18 and TRBJ1-5; 9 bases match TRBD1. The V segment lost 0 bases and the J segment 4 bases; nucleotides outside the gene matches: 4. Germline values: CDR1 KGHSH, CDR2 LQKENI. This CDR3 is built from 16 residues. CDR3 region: CASSPPGQGRNQPQHF. The CDR3 DNA follows: TGTGCCAGCTCACCACCGGGACAGGGTAGAAATCAGCCCCAGCATTTT.

CDR3 residues: CASSLQGRGYEQYF. The CDR3 DNA follows: TGTGCCAGCAGTCTACAGGGTCGGGGCTACGAGCAGTACTTC. The chain employs TRBV6-1 and TRBJ2-7, with D tentatively TRBD1 (6 bases). This CDR3 spans 14 amino acids. V was cut by 5 bases and J by 3 bases, with 14 bases left in between. Germline-derived CDR1 and CDR2 are MNHNS and SASEGT.

This chain joins TRBV4-1 and TRBJ2-3, with TRBD2 matching over 12 bases. After removal of 3 bases from V and 1 base from J, the junction contained 8 bases not matched to a gene. This CDR3 is built from 18 residues. The germline V gene has CDR1 MGHRA and CDR2 YSYEKL. CDR3 loop: CASSHLGTSGLGTDTQYF. In nucleotides, the CDR3 is TGCGCCAGCAGCCACCTCGGGACTAGCGGGTTAGGCACAGATACGCAGTATTTT.

V is TRBV10-2 and J is TRBJ2-7; D is unresolved. The CDR3 has 12 amino acids. V was trimmed by 3 bases and J by 6 bases, leaving 9 bases between them. Looked up from germline, CDR1 is WSHSY and CDR2 is SAAADI. The CDR3: CASSDGPREQYF. The CDR3 DNA is TGCGCCAGCAGTGATGGCCCCCGCGAGCAGTACTTC.

This clone was seen a few times. This sequence joins TRBV19 and TRBJ2-5; D gene unclear. The CDR3 contains 11 residues. CDR1 is LNHDA, CDR2 SQIVND, per germline (reference sequence). Trimming removed 6 bases at V and 2 bases at J, with 4 bases between. The CDR3 nucleotides read TGTGCCAGTAGCCTACAAGAGACCCAGTACTTC. This codes for CASSLQETQYF.

This chain uses TRBV10-1 with TRBJ2-5; D is possibly TRBD1 (6 bases). CDR3 size: 16 residues. V was pared by 0 bases and J by 1 base, with 12 bases between. CDR1 and CDR2 (germline): WNHNN, SYGVQD (reference sequence). CDR3 sequence: CASSESPGVGQETQYF. The CDR3 DNA follows: TGCGCCAGCAGTGAGTCGCCAGGGGTCGGCCAAGAGACCCAGTACTTC.

The chain is built from TRBV6-1 and TRBJ1-5, with 9 bases lining up with TRBD1. CDR1 is MNHNS, CDR2 SASEGT, per germline. V lost 0 bases, J lost 0 bases, and 9 bases stayed unmatched. The length of the CDR3 is 19 residues. CDR3 DNA sequence: TGTGCCAGCAGTGAAGCGCGGGGACAGGGCCTTTATAGCAATCAGCCCCAGCATTTT. Translated: CASSEARGQGLYSNQPQHF.

This chain uses TRBV6-6 with TRBJ1-4; D is perhaps TRBD1 (5 bases). CDR3 size: 15 residues. The V end was cut by 4 bases, the J end by 0 bases, with 9 bases between. CDR1 is MNHNY and CDR2 is SVGAGI in the germline V gene (reference sequence). The CDR3 region is CASSFRGATNEKLFF. The CDR3 DNA is TGTGCCAGCAGTTTCCGGGGGGCAACTAATGAAAAACTGTTTTTT.

The chain combines TRBV27 with TRBJ2-7; 9 bases fit TRBD1. This CDR3 has 13 amino acids. Germline V gives CDR1 MNHEY, CDR2 SMNVEV (reference sequence). J lost 5 bases, V lost 3 bases, and 2 bases had no gene match. The CDR3: CASSFNRGHEQYF. As DNA, the CDR3 is TGTGCCAGCAGTTTCAACAGGGGGCACGAGCAGTACTTC.

This clone was detected a few times. V usage is TRBV29-1 and J usage is TRBJ2-4; possible D gene TRBD1, 6 bases. The V and J ends lost 2 bases and 5 bases respectively, with 7 bases between them. This CDR3 region has 12 residues. CDR1 is SQVTM and CDR2 is ANQGSEA in the germline V gene. CDR3 amino acids: CSVETGQNIQYF. In DNA, the CDR3 is TGCAGCGTTGAAACAGGGCAAAACATTCAGTACTTC.

This clone was found a few times. J is TRBJ2-1 and V is TRBV7-2, with 10 bases matching TRBD2. The CDR3 contains 14 residues. The germline V gene encodes CDR1 SGHTA and CDR2 FQGNSA. Trimming cost V 8 bases and J 5 bases; bases outside gene matches: 6. The CDR3 DNA follows: TGTGCCAGCCGAGCTAGCGGGGGAAACAATGAGCAGTTCTTC. Its protein product is CASRASGGNNEQFF.

The J gene is TRBJ2-5, the V gene TRBV30; D is uncertain. V lost 0 bases, J lost 2 bases, and 7 bases lay in between. Germline CDR1 is GTSNPN and CDR2 is SVGIG (reference sequence). The CDR3 loop spans 13 amino acids. The CDR3 DNA reads as TGTGCCTGGAGTGTAGCTTTTCAAGAGACCCAGTACTTC. Translation: CAWSVAFQETQYF.

DNA of the CDR3: TGTGCCAGCTCACCGCAACCGGGGACCCAGTACTTC. It codes for CASSPQPGTQYF. The chain combines TRBV18 with TRBJ2-5; no definite D call. Trimming shortened V by 3 bases and J by 7 bases, and 9 bases separated the two germline ends. The CDR3 runs to 12 residues. Germline lookup yields CDR1 KGHSH and CDR2 LQKENI.

A few counts support this clone. This rearrangement joins TRBV6-1 to TRBJ2-1, with D perhaps matching TRBD2 (6 bases). The V end was cut by 6 bases, the J end by 3 bases, with 9 bases between. Looked up from germline, CDR1 is MNHNS and CDR2 is SASEGT. This CDR3 region has 13 residues. The CDR3 DNA reads as TGTGCCAGCAGGATCGGGAGCTACAATGAGCAGTTCTTC. It translates to CASRIGSYNEQFF.